This T cell receptor beta chain is from a study of OX40 agonist ivuxolimab in advanced cancers. On cycle 4 day 1 and cycle 7 day 1, as well as at baseline, blood was sampled. V was clipped by 3 bases and J by 0 bases, with 23 bases between them. This CDR3 has 19 amino acids. CDR1 and CDR2 from the germline V gene are SGHVS and FQNEAQ. General study findings and limits: The average count of expanded clones was higher among CD8+ T cells than among CD4+. Both blood CD4+ and CD8+ T cells showed clonal growth by week 6 at 0.1 to 3.0 mg/kg. Partial responders receiving 0.1-3.0 mg/kg showed among the lowest clonal expansion.

Some clones are missing from TCRdb's copy, which holds only in-frame ones; the method was immunoSEQ multiplex PCR. Of about 140,000 clones in the sample, roughly 91% were seen once. Only a few counts were recorded for this clone. Its specificity is unknown. The chain links TRBV7-8 to TRBJ1-1; a weak D match, TRBD1 (6 bases). The TCR sequence derives from an adult with an advanced solid tumor such as melanoma, head and neck, liver or kidney cancer. Sequenced here: CD4+ or CD8+ T cells sorted from blood, sampled in a trial of the OX40 agonist ivuxolimab. CDR3 nucleotide sequence: TGTGCCAGCAGCTTCATCCCTTGGGGGGGGCTGGACCTGAACACTGAAGCTTTCTTT. This translates into CASSFIPWGGLDLNTEAFF.